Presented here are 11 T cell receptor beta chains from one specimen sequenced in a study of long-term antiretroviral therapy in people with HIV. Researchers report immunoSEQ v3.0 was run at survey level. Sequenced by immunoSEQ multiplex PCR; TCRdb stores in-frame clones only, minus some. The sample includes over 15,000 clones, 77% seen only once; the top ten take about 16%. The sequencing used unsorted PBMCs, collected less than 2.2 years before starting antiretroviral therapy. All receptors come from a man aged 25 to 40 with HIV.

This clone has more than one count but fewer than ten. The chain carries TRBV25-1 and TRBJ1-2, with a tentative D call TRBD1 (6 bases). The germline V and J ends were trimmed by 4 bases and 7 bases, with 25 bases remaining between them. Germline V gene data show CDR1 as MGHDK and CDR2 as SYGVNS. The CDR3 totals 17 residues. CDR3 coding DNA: TGTGCCAGCAGTGCAGGGGTAAAGGACGAACTCATGGGTGGCTACACCTTC. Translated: CASSAGVKDELMGGYTF.

CDR3 loop: CASMGRSGLNTGELFF. CDR3 DNA: TGTGCCAGCATGGGGAGGTCAGGGTTGAACACCGGGGAGCTGTTTTTT. V and J are TRBV7-2 and TRBJ2-2, with D perhaps TRBD2 (6 bases). The germline CDR1 and CDR2 sequences are SGHTA and FQGNSA. There are 16 residues in the CDR3. Deletions cut 7 bases from V and 1 base from J, with 16 bases between.

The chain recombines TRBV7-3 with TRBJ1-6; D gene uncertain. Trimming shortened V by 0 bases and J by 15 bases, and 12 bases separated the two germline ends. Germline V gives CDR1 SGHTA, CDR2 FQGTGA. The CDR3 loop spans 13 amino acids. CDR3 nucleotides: TGTGCCAGCAGCTTAACATCTAACCAACTCCTCCACTTT. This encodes CASSLTSNQLLHF.

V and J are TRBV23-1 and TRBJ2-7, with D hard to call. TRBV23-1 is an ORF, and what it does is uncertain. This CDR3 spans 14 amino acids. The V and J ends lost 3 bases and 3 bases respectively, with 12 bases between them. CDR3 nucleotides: TGCGCCAGCAGTCATAGTAGGATAAACTACGAGCAGTACTTC. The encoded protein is CASSHSRINYEQYF.

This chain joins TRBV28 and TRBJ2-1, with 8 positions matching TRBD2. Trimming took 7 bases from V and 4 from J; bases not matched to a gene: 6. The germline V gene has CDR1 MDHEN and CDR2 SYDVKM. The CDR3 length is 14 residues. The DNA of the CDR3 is TGTGCCAGCATTCTTACTAGCGGATACAATGAGCAGTTCTTC. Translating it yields CASILTSGYNEQFF. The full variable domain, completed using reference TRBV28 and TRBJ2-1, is DVKVTQSSRYLVKRTGEKVFLECVQDMDHENMFWYRQDPGLGLRLIYFSYDVKMKEKGDIPEGYSVSREKKERFSLILESASTNQTSMYLCASILTSGYNEQFFGPGTRLTVL.

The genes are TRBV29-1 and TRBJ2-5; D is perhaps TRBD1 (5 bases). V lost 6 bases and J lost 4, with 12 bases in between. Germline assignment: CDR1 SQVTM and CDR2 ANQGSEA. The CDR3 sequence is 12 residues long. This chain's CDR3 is CSVRLGLETQYF. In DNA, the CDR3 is TGCAGCGTCCGGTTGGGGCTAGAGACCCAGTACTTC.

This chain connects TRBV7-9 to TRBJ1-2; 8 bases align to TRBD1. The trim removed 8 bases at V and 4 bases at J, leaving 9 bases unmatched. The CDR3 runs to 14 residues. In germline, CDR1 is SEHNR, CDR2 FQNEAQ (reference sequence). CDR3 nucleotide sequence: TGTGCCAGCGTAAAACAGGACAGGGCCTATGGCTACACCTTC. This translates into CASVKQDRAYGYTF.

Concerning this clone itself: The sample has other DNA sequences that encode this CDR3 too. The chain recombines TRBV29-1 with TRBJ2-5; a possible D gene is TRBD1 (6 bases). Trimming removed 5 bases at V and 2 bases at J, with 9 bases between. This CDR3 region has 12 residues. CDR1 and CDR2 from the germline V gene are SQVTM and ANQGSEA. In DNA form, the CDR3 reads TGCAGCGTTACAGGGCTACAAGAGACCCAGTACTTC. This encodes CSVTGLQETQYF.

The CDR3 DNA follows: TGTGCCAGCAGTGAGACGTGGGGGGGACACTACTACTACGAGCAGTACTTC. Its protein product is CASSETWGGHYYYEQYF. This sequence joins TRBV6-1 and TRBJ2-7, with TRBD2 as a possible D gene (7 bases). The CDR3 sequence is 17 residues long. Looked up from germline, CDR1 is MNHNS and CDR2 is SASEGT. V dropped 3 bases and J dropped 3 bases, with 21 bases sitting between them.

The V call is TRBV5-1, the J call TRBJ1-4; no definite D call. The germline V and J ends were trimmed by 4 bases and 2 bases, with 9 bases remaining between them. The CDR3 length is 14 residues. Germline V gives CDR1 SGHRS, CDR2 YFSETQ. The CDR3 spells CASSPTNTNEKLFF. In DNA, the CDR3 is TGCGCCAGCAGCCCTACAAACACTAATGAAAAACTGTTTTTT.

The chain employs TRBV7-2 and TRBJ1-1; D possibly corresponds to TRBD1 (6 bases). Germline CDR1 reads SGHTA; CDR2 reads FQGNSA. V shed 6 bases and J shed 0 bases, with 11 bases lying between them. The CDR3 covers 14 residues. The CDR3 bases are TGTGCCAGCAGTTACCGGGACATGAACACTGAAGCTTTCTTT. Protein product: CASSYRDMNTEAFF. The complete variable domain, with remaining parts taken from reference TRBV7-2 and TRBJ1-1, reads GAGVSQSPSNKVTEKGKDVELRCDPISGHTALYWYRQSLGQGLEFLIYFQGNSAPDKSGLPSDRFSAERTGGSVSTLTIQRTQQEDSAVYLCASSYRDMNTEAFFGQGTRLTVV.